These T cell receptor beta chains were read from a single sample in a study of shared clonotypes between healthy human individuals. The assay was immunoSEQ multiplex PCR, and TCRdb's table has in-frame clones only and misses some. The table has roughly 2 million clones, roughly 95% seen once. Sequencing input: naive CD4+ T cells sorted from blood. These receptors were obtained from a man between 18 and 29 years old in good health. The CDR3 runs from the conserved cysteine through the conserved F or W. A D gene is named only where the DNA matches it firmly. The size of a clone is reported for some rows only, either as once, few or many, or as a class for expanded clones.

d_call cdr3_length j_call v_call clone_size cdr3_nt cdr3_aa
TRBD1 14 TRBJ2-1 TRBV2 . TGTGCCAGCACGTTGGACAGGGGAGAGTATGAGCAGTTCTTC CASTLDRGEYEQFF
. 14 TRBJ2-5 TRBV10-2 . TGCGCCAGCAGTGAGTGGTTAGACAGGTGGACCCAGTACTTC CASSEWLDRWTQYF
. 15 TRBJ1-2 TRBV23-1 once TGCGCCAGCAGTCCTCTCGGGGGGTGGAGCTATGGCTACACCTTC CASSPLGGWSYGYTF
TRBD1 16 TRBJ1-1 TRBV5-1 once TGCGCCAGCAGCTTGGCAGGGGGTGGACTGAACACTGAAGCTTTCTTT CASSLAGGGLNTEAFF
. 13 TRBJ2-5 TRBV5-1 . TGCGCCAGCAGCTTGTCCAGGTTAGAGACCCAGTACTTC CASSLSRLETQYF
. 14 TRBJ1-1 TRBV10-3 . TGTGCCATCAGCTTACAGGGAAGGGGCACTGAAGCTTTCTTT CAISLQGRGTEAFF
. 16 TRBJ1-1 TRBV15 . TGTGCCACCAGCAGCGGCAGGGTATGGCCGAACACTGAAGCTTTCTTT CATSSGRVWPNTEAFF
. 16 TRBJ2-6 TRBV7-2 . TGTGCCAGCAGCTTTTTTGAAAGCTCTGGGGCCAACGTCCTGACTTTC CASSFFESSGANVLTF
TRBD2 15 TRBJ2-7 TRBV4-3 . TGCGCCAGCAGCGCGCTTGGACTAGCCCTGTACGAGCAGTACTTC CASSALGLALYEQYF
TRBD1 16 TRBJ2-7 TRBV6-1 . TGTGCCAGCAGTGAGGCGCCCGGGACAGGGGGCAACGAGCAGTACTTC CASSEAPGTGGNEQYF
. 13 TRBJ1-1 TRBV7-3 once TGTGCCAGCAGCTTGGGATCGAACACTGAAGCTTTCTTT CASSLGSNTEAFF
TRBD2 18 TRBJ2-7 TRBV4-3 . TGCGCCAGCAGCCAGCAGCTTGAAACTAGCGGATATGTATACGAGCAGTACTTC CASSQQLETSGYVYEQYF
TRBD1 15 TRBJ1-5 TRBV2 . TGTGCCAGCAGTGACAGGGGGGCCCCCAATCAGCCCCAGCATTTT CASSDRGAPNQPQHF
TRBD1 17 TRBJ2-2 TRBV14 . TGTGCCAGCAGCCCAATCTGGACAGGCCGTGGCACCGGGGAGCTGTTTTTT CASSPIWTGRGTGELFF
. 15 TRBJ1-5 TRBV27 . TGTGCCAGCAGTTTAGGGACCGTCACCAATCAGCCCCAGCATTTT CASSLGTVTNQPQHF
. 14 TRBJ1-2 TRBV7-2 . TGTGCCAGCAGCCCCAGTATGGTGTCGGATGGCTACACCTTC CASSPSMVSDGYTF
TRBD1 13 TRBJ1-1 TRBV10-2 . TGCGCCAGCAGGCGACAGGGGAACACTGAAGCTTTCTTT CASRRQGNTEAFF
. 16 TRBJ2-7 TRBV5-4 . TGTGCCAGCAGCTTCGGGGGTCCCAGGGGGATCTACGAGCAGTACTTC CASSFGGPRGIYEQYF
. 15 TRBJ2-2 TRBV6-5 . TGTGCCAGCAGTTACCGAGGGAGTGGGACCGGGGAGCTGTTTTTT CASSYRGSGTGELFF
. 14 TRBJ2-1 TRBV10-1 . TGCGCCAGCAGTGAGGGTCAGGGTTCCGATGAGCAGTTCTTC CASSEGQGSDEQFF
TRBD1 15 TRBJ2-7 TRBV10-3 many TGTGCCATCAGAGCCGGGACAGGCTTTTCTTACGAGCAGTACTTC CAIRAGTGFSYEQYF
. 15 TRBJ2-4 TRBV6-5 . TGTGCCAGCAGTTACTCCAGTGGGGGGGCTGACATTCAGTACTTC CASSYSSGGADIQYF
. 11 TRBJ2-1 TRBV20-1 once TGCAGTGCTAGATTCGCGGATGAGCAGTTCTTC CSARFADEQFF
. 13 TRBJ2-7 TRBV6-1 . TGTGCCAGCAGTACGGGACTTTCCTACGAGCAGTACTTC CASSTGLSYEQYF
. 15 TRBJ2-7 TRBV5-1 . TGCGCCAGCAGCCCTGACAGGCCTACTTCCTACGAGCAGTACTTC CASSPDRPTSYEQYF
. 14 TRBJ2-7 TRBV28 . TGTGCCAGCAGTTTAGCCGTCACAACGTACGAGCAGTACTTC CASSLAVTTYEQYF
. 15 TRBJ2-7 TRBV2 . TGTGCCAGCAGTGAGTACAGGGTTTTTCTGTACGAGCAGTACTTC CASSEYRVFLYEQYF
. 15 TRBJ1-5 TRBV7-9 . TGTGCCAGCAGCTTAGGTTCCGGCGGGCATCAGCCCCAGCATTTT CASSLGSGGHQPQHF
. 15 TRBJ1-4 TRBV6-6 few TGTGCCAGCAGTTACGGGGGACGGATAAATGAAAAACTGTTTTTT CASSYGGRINEKLFF
. 12 TRBJ1-1 TRBV29-1 . TGCAGCGTTGTAAGAGTAGCCTTTGAAGCTTTCTTT CSVVRVAFEAFF
. 16 TRBJ2-1 TRBV5-1 . TGCGCCAGCAGCTTGGAGGCCAACTCAAACTACAATGAGCAGTTCTTC CASSLEANSNYNEQFF
. 18 TRBJ2-3 TRBV2 . TGTGCCAGCAGCGATCCCGGAGTGGGAGGTCAAAGCACAGATACGCAGTATTTT CASSDPGVGGQSTDTQYF
TRBD2 16 TRBJ2-7 TRBV5-1 . TGCGCCAGCAGCTTGGGGAGGGGGACTAGCGACGACGAGCAGTACTTC CASSLGRGTSDDEQYF
TRBD1 14 TRBJ1-2 TRBV28 . TGTGCCAGCAGTCGACATGACAGGGCCTATGGCTACACCTTC CASSRHDRAYGYTF
. 15 TRBJ2-7 TRBV18 . TGTGCCAGCTCACCACGGCAGGGTCTCTCTTACGAGCAGTACTTC CASSPRQGLSYEQYF
. 15 TRBJ1-4 TRBV5-4 once TGTGCCAGCAGCCAAGACAGCGGAATAAATGAAAAACTGTTTTTT CASSQDSGINEKLFF
TRBD2 15 TRBJ2-3 TRBV5-1 . TGCGCCAGCAGCTCTACTAGCGGGGCCCCAGATACGCAGTATTTT CASSSTSGAPDTQYF
TRBD1 14 TRBJ2-7 TRBV7-2 . TGTGCCAGCAGCTTGGGGACAGGGCCCTACGAGCAGTACTTC CASSLGTGPYEQYF
TRBD2 15 TRBJ2-3 TRBV5-4 . TGTGCCAGCAGCCGGGGACTAGAGGTGGGAGATACGCAGTATTTT CASSRGLEVGDTQYF
. 13 TRBJ2-2 TRBV7-2 . TGTGCCAGCAGCCCGAGGGGAACCGGGGAGCTGTTTTTT CASSPRGTGELFF